This TCR beta chain emerged from a study of regulatory T cells in long-lasting Graves disease. Findings of the study overall: Sharing of public clonotypes was greater in persistent patients (approximately 2,700) than in new patients (roughly 1,000).

Building of the TCR beta libraries involved iRepertoire HTBI primers and Arm-PCR of CDR3 regions. TCRdb reprocessed the multiplex PCR reads via MiXCR and lists one record per CDR3 protein. The sample records roughly 400,000 distinct CDR3 sequences, about 15% being singletons. CDR1 is SGHRS, CDR2 YFSETQ, per germline. V lost 4 bases and J 6 bases, leaving 20 bases between the germline ends. This CDR3 contains 16 residues. This clonotype showed up many times. What it recognizes is unknown. Time point indicated: newly diagnosed GD, antithyroid drugs for less than 3 months. PBMC-extracted RNA yielded the TCR library. This sample also belongs to another study, concerning T cells in Graves' hyperthyroidism and ophthalmopathy.

This specimen consisted of peripheral blood mononuclear cells (PBMCs), obtained at new diagnosis, from a patient treated with antithyroid drugs. This TCR came from a woman in her thirties or forties with Graves disease. The rearrangement links TRBV5-1 to TRBJ2-1; D possibly corresponds to TRBD1 (6 bases). CDR3 DNA: TGCGCCAGCAGCGATGCCCACCGGACAGTACCCAATGAGCAGTTCTTC. Protein product: CASSDAHRTVPNEQFF.